This T cell receptor beta chain was profiled in a study of T cells in Graves' hyperthyroidism and ophthalmopathy. V lost 7 bases and J 0 bases, leaving 9 bases between the germline ends. The germline gives CDR1 MDHEN, CDR2 SYDVKM. The CDR3 runs to 14 residues. RNA transcripts provided the source from which TCR beta CDR3 regions were amplified. The HTBI primer set served for first-round RT-PCR of the TCR CDR3. TCRdb itself ran the multiplex PCR reads through MiXCR, one entry per CDR3 protein. In the table there are about 380,000 distinct CDR3 sequences, around 18% of which are singletons. The TCR sequence derives from a man in his late teens or twenties with Graves' ophthalmopathy. V usage is TRBV28 and J usage is TRBJ2-2, with D hard to call. The sample taken for sequencing was blood. The CDR3 DNA reads as TGTGCCAGCAACCTCGGACCGAACACCGGGGAGCTGTTTTTT. It translates to CASNLGPNTGELFF.